The clone carrying this T cell receptor beta chain has ten or more counts. The sample is drawn from a study of Graves' ophthalmopathy and Graves' hyperthyroidism. Study as a whole: Stable hyperthyroidism referred to disease that showed no ophthalmopathy within 18 months of follow-up.

CDR3 length: 13 residues. The ends were cut back, 7 bases at V and 6 bases at J, with 15 bases in the middle. Germline values: CDR1 SEHNR, CDR2 FQNEAQ (reference sequence). Patients with other autoimmune diseases, uncontrolled infections, pregnancy or lactation were excluded. RNA transcripts yielded amplified TCR beta CDR3 regions. Investigators did first-round RT-PCR with HTBI primers, then second-round multiplex PCR. TCRdb reprocessed the multiplex PCR reads with MiXCR, giving one entry per CDR3 protein. The sample comprises about 1.2 million distinct CDR3 sequences, less than 45% of which are singletons, and around 10% rests with the top ten.

This TCR derives from an adult man with Graves' hyperthyroidism. Source material: peripheral blood or thyroid tissue (not recorded which). This chain connects TRBV7-9 to TRBJ1-1; D gene ambiguous. CDR3 nucleotide sequence: TGTGCCAGCATCGAAAAAGGATTTGCTGAAGCTTTCTTT. Amino acids: CASIEKGFAEAFF.